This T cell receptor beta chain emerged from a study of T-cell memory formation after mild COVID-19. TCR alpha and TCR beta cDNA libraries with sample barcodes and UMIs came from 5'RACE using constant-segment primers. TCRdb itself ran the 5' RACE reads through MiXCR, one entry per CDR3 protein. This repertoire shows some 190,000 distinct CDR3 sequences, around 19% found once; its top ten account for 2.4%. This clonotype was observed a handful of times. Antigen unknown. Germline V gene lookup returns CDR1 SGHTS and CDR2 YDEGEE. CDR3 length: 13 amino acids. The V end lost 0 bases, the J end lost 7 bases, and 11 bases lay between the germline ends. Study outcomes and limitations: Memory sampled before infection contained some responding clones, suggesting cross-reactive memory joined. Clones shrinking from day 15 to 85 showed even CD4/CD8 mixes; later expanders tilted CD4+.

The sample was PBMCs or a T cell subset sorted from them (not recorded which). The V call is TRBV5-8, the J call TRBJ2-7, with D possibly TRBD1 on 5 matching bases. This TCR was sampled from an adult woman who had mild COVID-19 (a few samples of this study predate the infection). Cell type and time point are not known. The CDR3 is CASSLGQFGEQYF. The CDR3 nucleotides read TGTGCCAGCAGCTTGGGACAGTTTGGTGAGCAGTACTTC. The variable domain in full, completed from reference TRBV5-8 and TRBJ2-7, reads EAGVTQSPTHLIKTRGQQATLRCSPISGHTSVYWYQQALGLGLQFLLWYDEGEERNRGNFPPRFSGRQFPNYSSELNVNALELEDSALYLCASSLGQFGEQYFGPGTRLTVT.